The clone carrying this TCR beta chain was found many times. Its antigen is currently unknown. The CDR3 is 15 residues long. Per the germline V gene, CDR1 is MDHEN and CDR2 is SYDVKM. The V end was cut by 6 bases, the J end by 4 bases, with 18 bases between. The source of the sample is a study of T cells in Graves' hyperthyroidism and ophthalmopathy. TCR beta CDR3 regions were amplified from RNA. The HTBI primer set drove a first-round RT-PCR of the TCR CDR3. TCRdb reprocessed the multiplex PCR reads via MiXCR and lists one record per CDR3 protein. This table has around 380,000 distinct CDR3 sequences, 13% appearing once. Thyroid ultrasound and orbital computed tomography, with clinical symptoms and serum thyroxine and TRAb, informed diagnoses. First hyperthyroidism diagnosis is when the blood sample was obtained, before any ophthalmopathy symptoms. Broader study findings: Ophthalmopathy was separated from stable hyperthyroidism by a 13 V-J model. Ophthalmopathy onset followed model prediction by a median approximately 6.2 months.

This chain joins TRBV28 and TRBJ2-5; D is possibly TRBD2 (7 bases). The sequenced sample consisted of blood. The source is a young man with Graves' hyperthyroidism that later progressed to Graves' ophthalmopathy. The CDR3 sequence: CASRRETGRGETQYF. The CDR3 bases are TGTGCCAGCAGGCGCGAAACAGGGAGGGGAGAGACCCAGTACTTC. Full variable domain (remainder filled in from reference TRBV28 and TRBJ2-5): DVKVTQSSRYLVKRTGEKVFLECVQDMDHENMFWYRQDPGLGLRLIYFSYDVKMKEKGDIPEGYSVSREKKERFSLILESASTNQTSMYLCASRRETGRGETQYFGPGTRLLVL.